This TCR beta chain was sequenced during a study of blood T cell dynamics during melanoma immunotherapy. As to this clone: What it binds is not known.

The time point is: week 3, after first cycle of checkpoint inhibitor. Findings and caveats of the study: Unlike progressors, later disease-control patients had W3 repertoires gaining clonality or diversity.

This table comes from immunoSEQ multiplex PCR, and its TCRdb copy is limited to in-frame clones, with some not included. Among fewer than 9,500 clones listed, roughly 84% were seen once. The CDR3 is 15 amino acids. Trimming at V came to 3 bases and at J to 4 bases, leaving 8 bases not matched to a gene. The germline V gene has CDR1 SGHAT and CDR2 FQNNGV. J is TRBJ1-2 and V is TRBV11-2; 7 bases are a match to TRBD1. The starting material was blood, obtained from a patient treated with checkpoint blockade. The clonotype comes from a human donor with melanoma. In DNA, the CDR3 is TGTGCCAGCAGCTTTTACAGGGGAGATCCCTATGGCTACACCTTC. Its protein product is CASSFYRGDPYGYTF.